The TCR beta chain described here comes from a study of lymphopenia after photon versus proton radiotherapy. General study results and limits: After lymphocyte nadir, photon-treated repertoires showed oligoclonal expansion, especially CD8+ Temra. Larger post-nadir TCR diversity loss correlated inversely with survival in deceased patients. Photon-treated patients lost naive T cells and TCR diversity; proton-treated stayed stable.

Germline V gene data show CDR1 as MNHEY and CDR2 as SMNVEV (reference sequence). The CDR3 extends over 16 amino acids. Trimming at V came to 9 bases and at J to 0 bases, leaving 11 bases not matched to a gene. About this clone: The target antigen is unknown.

Profiled with immunoSEQ multiplex PCR; TCRdb holds only in-frame clones, not every one. Of about 30,000 clones in the sample, 89% were seen once. The rearrangement links TRBV27 to TRBJ2-1; 7 positions agree with TRBD2. The sequenced sample was peripheral blood, obtained from a patient treated with proton-based radiotherapy. This clonotype originated in a woman in her 70s with pancreatic cancer. Some clones in this sample may be carry-over from other donors' samples. The CDR3 DNA is TGTGCCAGAAGACTAGGGAGGGCGGGCTCCTACAATGAGCAGTTCTTC. Amino acid sequence: CARRLGRAGSYNEQFF.